This entry lists 22 T cell receptor beta chains sequenced from one sample in a study of persistence of HIV-infected CD4 T cells. The libraries were made with immunoSEQ version 4 in survey mode. The protocol was immunoSEQ multiplex PCR, while the TCRdb copy is restricted to in-frame clones and leaves out a portion. The table shows fewer than 30,000 clones, with more than 75% occurring only once. What these receptors recognize is not known. The stimulus was lysate of CMV-infected fibroblasts, 10 ug/mL. Memory cells lacking CD40L and CD69 with high CD45RO were sorted. The sequencing here drew on CD4+ T cells sorted from PBMCs after roughly 19-hour stimulation, taken from a patient who received antiretroviral therapy. The source is an adult man with HIV who was CMV-seropositive.

This clone turned up a few times. The gene calls are TRBV3-1 (or the pseudogene TRBV3-2) and TRBJ2-2, with D possibly TRBD2 on 5 matching bases. The CDR3 totals 15 residues. The germline V gene has CDR1 LGHDT and CDR2 YNNKEL (reference sequence). Trimming removed 4 bases from V and 2 bases from J, with 11 bases in between. CDR3 loop: CASSPRVGNTGELFF. The CDR3 region has the DNA TGTGCCAGCAGCCCGAGGGTAGGCAACACCGGGGAGCTGTTTTTT.

The chain has TRBV3-1 (or the pseudogene TRBV3-2) and TRBJ1-5; D gene unclear. The CDR3 covers 15 residues. Trimming took 0 bases from V and 4 from J, leaving 10 bases between them. Germline-derived CDR1 and CDR2 are LGHDT and YNNKEL (reference sequence). CDR3 residues: CASSQDWGGNQPQHF. As DNA, the CDR3 is TGTGCCAGCAGCCAAGATTGGGGAGGAAATCAGCCCCAGCATTTT.

The sample holds one count of this clone. V and J are TRBV27 and TRBJ1-2; 12 nucleotides agree with TRBD1. Germline assignment: CDR1 MNHEY and CDR2 SMNVEV (reference sequence). The CDR3 consists of 14 residues. V shed 6 bases and J 4 bases; nucleotides not matched to a gene: 3. The CDR3 loop is CASRGTGGVYGYTF. The CDR3 region has the DNA TGTGCCAGCAGGGGGACAGGGGGCGTCTATGGCTACACCTTC.

CDR3 sequence: CASSQNRGYTQYF. In nucleotides, the CDR3 is TGCGCCAGCAGCCAGAACAGGGGGTATACGCAGTATTTT. This rearrangement joins TRBV4-1 to TRBJ2-3; 8 bases are shared with TRBD1. Germline loops: CDR1 MGHRA, CDR2 YSYEKL. Trimming cost V 3 bases and J 7 bases; bases outside gene matches: 3. This CDR3 comprises 13 residues.

This clone was seen more than once but under ten times. The rearrangement links TRBV7-2 to TRBJ2-1; D gene uncertain. Between the trimmed V and J ends, which lost 1 base and 4 bases, there was a span of 11 bases. Germline V gene data show CDR1 as SGHTA and CDR2 as FQGNSA. The CDR3 spans 15 residues. Written as DNA, the CDR3 is TGTGCCAGCAGCTTAGTCTTTACAGCTTACAATGAGCAGTTCTTC. Amino acid sequence: CASSLVFTAYNEQFF.

The chain employs TRBV4-1 and TRBJ2-2; 7 nucleotides agree with TRBD1. With 3 bases clipped from V and 6 bases from J, the junction kept 4 bases outside the gene matches. The CDR3 length is 14 residues. Germline V CDR1 and CDR2: MGHRA, YSYEKL. CDR3 DNA sequence: TGCGCCAGCAGCCACAATCAGGGGGCCGGGGAGCTGTTTTTT. Translating it yields CASSHNQGAGELFF.

The J gene is TRBJ2-2, the V gene TRBV10-1; unclear D gene. The CDR3 runs 13 residues. CDR1 is WNHNN and CDR2 is SYGVQD in the germline V gene (reference sequence). Trimming took 7 bases from V and 2 from J, leaving 8 bases between them. The CDR3 protein is CASNPQNTGELFF. The CDR3 DNA follows: TGCGCCAGCAACCCGCAAAACACCGGGGAGCTGTTTTTT.

The J gene is TRBJ2-3, the V gene TRBV5-1; TRBD1 might be the D (7 bases). The CDR3 has 14 residues. Trimming removed 4 bases from V and 2 bases from J, with 11 bases in between. CDR1 and CDR2 (germline): SGHRS, YFSETQ. CDR3 sequence: CASSRGTDTDTQYF. The CDR3, as DNA: TGCGCCAGCAGCCGGGGGACAGACACAGATACGCAGTATTTT.

The J gene is TRBJ1-3, the V gene TRBV15; 11 nucleotides match TRBD1. The CDR3 loop spans 17 amino acids. Germline CDR1 and CDR2: LNHNV and YYDKDF (reference sequence). The J segment lost 2 bases and the V segment lost 3 bases, leaving 6 bases of the junction unmatched. The CDR3 loop is CATSRGQGEGAGNTIYF. The CDR3 nucleotides read TGTGCCACCAGCAGGGGACAGGGGGAGGGTGCTGGAAACACCATATATTTT.

CDR3 loop: CASSQDLGEYGYTF. CDR3 DNA sequence: TGTGCCAGCAGCCAAGATCTGGGAGAGTATGGCTACACCTTC. The chain recombines TRBV3-1 (or the pseudogene TRBV3-2) with TRBJ1-2; D remains unclear. The germline V and J ends were trimmed by 0 bases and 5 bases, with 10 bases remaining between them. This CDR3 is built from 14 residues. CDR1 LGHDT and CDR2 YNNKEL come from the germline V gene (reference sequence).

The genes are TRBV10-3 and TRBJ2-1, with 9 bases aligning to TRBD1. Germline CDR1 ENHRY, CDR2 SYGVKD. J lost 0 bases, V lost 7 bases, and 4 bases had no gene match. This CDR3 comprises 15 residues. The CDR3 nucleotides are TGTGCCATCACCCCGGGACAGGGCTCCTACAATGAGCAGTTCTTC. Its translation is CAITPGQGSYNEQFF.

The rearrangement uses TRBV14 and TRBJ2-1; D ambiguous. Looked up from germline, CDR1 is SGHDN and CDR2 is FVKESK. CDR3 size: 18 residues. V was shortened by 0 bases and J by 2 bases, with 17 bases between the two germline ends. The CDR3 DNA follows: TGTGCCAGCAGCCAAGACTCGGCAGTACCTCATCCCTACAATGAGCAGTTCTTC. Amino acids: CASSQDSAVPHPYNEQFF.

The chain links TRBV7-3 to TRBJ2-1; D gene unclear. Germline lookup yields CDR1 SGHTA and CDR2 FQGTGA. CDR3 length equals 15 residues. V shed 1 base and J shed 8 bases, with 15 bases lying between them. In nucleotides, the CDR3 is TGTGCCAGCAGCTTAAATGGGGTGGAGATAGATGAGCAGTTCTTC. Translated: CASSLNGVEIDEQFF.

The chain recombines TRBV7-3 with TRBJ2-5; a weak D match, TRBD2 (7 bases). Germline V gene lookup returns CDR1 SGHTA and CDR2 FQGTGA. The CDR3 contains 13 residues. V lost 8 bases, J lost 2 bases, and 12 bases lay in between. The CDR3 bases are TGTGCCAGCGCTAGGGGGGGTCAAGAGACCCAGTACTTC. Its protein is CASARGGQETQYF.

The chain is built from TRBV21-1 and TRBJ2-6; the table's D gene call, TRBD2, was not cross checked with the DNA. TRBV21-1 is an annotated pseudogene. The CDR3 is made up of 20 amino acids. This CDR3 reads CASSKALGFPELGGANVLTF. Written as DNA, the CDR3 is TGTGCCAGCAGCAAAGCGCTAGGTTTTCCAGAGCTGGGTGGGGCCAACGTCCTGACTTTC.

V usage is TRBV5-1 and J usage is TRBJ1-1; D unclear. Germline CDR1 and CDR2: SGHRS and YFSETQ. V was pared by 4 bases and J by 5 bases, with 18 bases between. The CDR3 is made up of 15 amino acids. CDR3 in DNA: TGCGCCAGCAGCCCCTCTCAGGTTGGGAAGACTGAAGCTTTCTTT. Translated: CASSPSQVGKTEAFF.

This clone occurred a few times. V is TRBV5-4 and J is TRBJ2-7, with a weak D call TRBD2 (6 bases). The germline gives CDR1 SGHNT, CDR2 YYREEE (reference sequence). The CDR3 is 16 residues long. V lost 4 bases and J 3 bases, leaving 20 bases between the germline ends. The CDR3 bases are TGTGCCAGCAGCCCCCCCTTGGGGCGGGACGTCTACGAGCAGTACTTC. Protein sequence: CASSPPLGRDVYEQYF. Based on the CDR3 plus reference TRBV5-4 and TRBJ2-7, the full variable domain is ETGVTQSPTHLIKTRGQQVTLRCSSQSGHNTVSWYQQALGQGPQFIFQYYREEENGRGNFPPRFSGLQFPNYSSELNVNALELDDSALYLCASSPPLGRDVYEQYFGPGTRLTVT.

This chain connects TRBV28 to TRBJ2-1; TRBD2 matches 11 bases. Germline assignment: CDR1 MDHEN and CDR2 SYDVKM. This CDR3 has 16 amino acids. Trimming cost V 6 bases and J 3 bases; bases outside gene matches: 7. Written as DNA, the CDR3 is TGTGCCAGCAGGAGACTAGCGGGGCCGCTCTACAATGAGCAGTTCTTC. Protein: CASRRLAGPLYNEQFF. Supplemented by reference TRBV28 and TRBJ2-1, the full variable domain reads DVKVTQSSRYLVKRTGEKVFLECVQDMDHENMFWYRQDPGLGLRLIYFSYDVKMKEKGDIPEGYSVSREKKERFSLILESASTNQTSMYLCASRRLAGPLYNEQFFGPGTRLTVL.

The chain combines TRBV6-2 or TRBV6-3 with TRBJ2-1; TRBD2 might be the D (6 bases). This CDR3 contains 18 residues. Trimming took 2 bases from V and 0 from J, leaving 17 bases between them. Looked up from germline, CDR1 is MNHEY and CDR2 is SVGEGT. Here the CDR3 reads CASSYPTRPASSYNEQFF. Here the CDR3 DNA reads TGTGCCAGCAGTTACCCGACTAGGCCGGCGAGCTCCTACAATGAGCAGTTCTTC.

The CDR3 sequence: CASSYRSSGNTIYF. CDR3 bases: TGCGCCAGCAGCTACCGGAGCTCTGGAAACACCATATATTTT. The rearrangement uses TRBV5-1 and TRBJ1-3; no reliable D call. Germline V lookup: CDR1 SGHRS, CDR2 YFSETQ. Trimming took off 3 bases at V and 0 bases at J, with 7 bases between the two ends. The length of the CDR3 is 14 residues.

The genes are TRBV28 and TRBJ1-5, with a weak D call TRBD1 (5 bases). V shed 7 bases and J shed 1 base, with 20 bases lying between them. Per germline, CDR1 MDHEN and CDR2 SYDVKM. There are 17 residues in the CDR3. CDR3 amino acids: CASKNLGGGGSNQPQHF. CDR3 in DNA: TGTGCCAGCAAAAACCTCGGGGGGGGAGGGAGCAATCAGCCCCAGCATTTT.

This clone was counted once. The chain uses TRBV28 and TRBJ1-2, with a tentative D call TRBD1 (5 bases). The germline V gene has CDR1 MDHEN and CDR2 SYDVKM. This CDR3 is built from 17 residues. The V end was cut by 1 base, the J end by 7 bases, with 22 bases between. CDR3 loop: CASSLSDSLRVLGGYTF. CDR3 coding DNA: TGTGCCAGCAGTTTATCTGACAGCCTGCGGGTCCTGGGTGGCTACACCTTC.